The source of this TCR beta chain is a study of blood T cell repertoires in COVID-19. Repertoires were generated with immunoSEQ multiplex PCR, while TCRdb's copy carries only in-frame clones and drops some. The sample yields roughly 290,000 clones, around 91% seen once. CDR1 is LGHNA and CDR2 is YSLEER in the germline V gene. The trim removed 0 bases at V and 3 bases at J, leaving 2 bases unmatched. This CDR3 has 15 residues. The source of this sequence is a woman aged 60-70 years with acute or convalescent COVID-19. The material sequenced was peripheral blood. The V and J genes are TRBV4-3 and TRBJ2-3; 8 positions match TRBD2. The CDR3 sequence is CASSQDSGITDTQYF. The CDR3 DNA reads TGCGCCAGCAGCCAAGATAGCGGGATTACAGATACGCAGTATTTT.